One and the same sample provided the 31 T cell receptor beta chains below, sequenced in a study of blood T cell repertoires in COVID-19. Repertoires were generated with immunoSEQ multiplex PCR, while TCRdb's copy carries only in-frame clones and drops some. The repertoire includes 240,000 or so clones, around 88% of them detected once, and 2.5% to 3.5% sits in the top ten. Sequenced input: peripheral blood. These TCRs come from a woman in her thirties who had recovered from COVID-19.

This chain links TRBV6-5 with TRBJ1-4; TRBD1 matches at 7 bases. Unmatched junction bases numbered 6, after V lost 5 bases and J lost 6 bases. The CDR3 extends over 14 amino acids. Germline lookup yields CDR1 MNHEY and CDR2 SVGAGI. The DNA of the CDR3 is TGTGCCAGCAGTCGAGACAGGGTAGATGAAAAACTGTTTTTT. This codes for CASSRDRVDEKLFF.

This rearrangement joins TRBV6-5 to TRBJ2-5, with TRBD2 matching over 8 bases. CDR1 and CDR2 from the germline V gene are MNHEY and SVGAGI. The CDR3 consists of 15 residues. J lost 9 bases, V lost 6 bases, and 15 bases had no gene match. CDR3 residues: CASSNGGVGAGSQYF. CDR3 in DNA: TGTGCCAGCAGCAACGGGGGGGTAGGGGCAGGGTCCCAGTACTTC.

Only a few counts were recorded for this clone. This sequence joins TRBV5-1 and TRBJ1-1; D gene ambiguous. The CDR3 contains 14 residues. The V gene lost 0 bases and the J gene lost 1 base, with 7 bases spanning the gap. The germline V gene has CDR1 SGHRS and CDR2 YFSETQ. The CDR3 spells CASSLEARNTEAFF. The CDR3 nucleotides are TGCGCCAGCAGCTTGGAAGCGAGGAACACTGAAGCTTTCTTT.

The gene calls are TRBV18 and TRBJ1-1; 8 bases are a match to TRBD1. J lost 4 bases, V lost 4 bases, and 2 bases had no gene match. The CDR3 consists of 13 residues. Germline CDR1 reads KGHSH; CDR2 reads LQKENI. The CDR3 coding sequence is TGTGCCAGCTCACTAGGACAGGGCACTGAAGCTTTCTTT. This codes for CASSLGQGTEAFF.

The CDR3 is CASSLRGTGNYEQYF. The CDR3 region has the DNA TGTGCCAGCAGCCTCCGTGGGACAGGGAACTACGAGCAGTACTTC. J is TRBJ2-7 and V is TRBV3-1 (or the pseudogene TRBV3-2), with TRBD1 matching 9 bases. The CDR3 has 15 amino acids. Germline V gives CDR1 LGHDT, CDR2 YNNKEL (reference sequence). The J segment lost 3 bases and the V segment lost 4 bases, leaving 7 bases of the junction unmatched.

V gene TRBV12-3 or TRBV12-4 combines with J gene TRBJ1-3, with D uncertain. V was shortened by 6 bases and J by 0 bases, with 6 bases between the two germline ends. The CDR3 contains 13 residues. This CDR3 is CASSSSSGNTIYF. Here the CDR3 DNA reads TGTGCCAGCAGCTCGAGCTCTGGAAACACCATATATTTT.

The genes are TRBV28 and TRBJ2-4, with a tentative D call TRBD2 (5 bases). V was clipped by 11 bases and J by 6 bases, with 17 bases between them. The CDR3 totals 13 residues. From germline, CDR1 is MDHEN and CDR2 SYDVKM. The DNA of the CDR3 is TGTGCCTGCGAGGAGGAATCGGTAAACATTCAGTACTTC. Translated: CACEEESVNIQYF.

The gene calls are TRBV3-1 (or the pseudogene TRBV3-2) and TRBJ2-7; 9 bases are a match to TRBD2. This CDR3 comprises 17 residues. J gave up 0 bases and V 1 base, and 7 bases lay outside the gene matches. Per the germline V gene, CDR1 is LGHDT and CDR2 is YNNKEL (reference sequence). CDR3 residues: CASSQAVLAGTSYEQYF. The CDR3, as DNA: TGTGCCAGCAGCCAAGCGGTTCTAGCGGGGACCTCCTACGAGCAGTACTTC.

In its sample, this clone was seen once. The genes are TRBV7-6 and TRBJ2-2, with D possibly being TRBD2 (6 bases). The V gene lost 1 base and the J gene lost 3 bases, with 15 bases spanning the gap. Germline lookup yields CDR1 SGHVS and CDR2 FNYEAQ. The length of the CDR3 is 17 residues. CDR3 sequence reads: CASSLGLGRGDTGELFF. DNA of the CDR3: TGTGCCAGCAGCTTAGGGCTCGGGCGGGGAGACACCGGGGAGCTGTTTTTT.

V gene TRBV23-1 combines with J gene TRBJ1-1, with D hard to call. TRBV23-1 is marked as an open reading frame, function uncertain. The ends were cut back, 6 bases at V and 11 bases at J, with 13 bases in the middle. CDR3 length: 11 residues. CDR3 in DNA: TGCGCCAGCAGCGAGGGAGGCTCGGCTTTCTTT. It yields the protein CASSEGGSAFF.

This chain connects TRBV5-6 to TRBJ2-3; a possible D gene is TRBD2 (5 bases). Deletions cut 4 bases from V and 4 bases from J, with 19 bases between. Germline CDR1 and CDR2: SGHDT and YYEEEE. This CDR3 comprises 16 residues. The CDR3 DNA is TGTGCCAGCAGCCTCCCGGGATCGGGTGACGCAGATACGCAGTATTTT. The encoded protein is CASSLPGSGDADTQYF.

A single count supports this clone. V gene TRBV18 combines with J gene TRBJ2-5; D call uncertain. Germline CDR1 and CDR2: KGHSH and LQKENI. This CDR3 region has 12 residues. Trimming removed 2 bases at V and 5 bases at J, with 6 bases between. The CDR3 sequence is CASSPTEETQYF. As DNA, the CDR3 is TGTGCCAGCTCACCAACTGAGGAGACCCAGTACTTC.

The chain joins TRBV5-4 to TRBJ2-1; the D gene is possibly TRBD2 (6 bases). V was pared by 0 bases and J by 13 bases, with 11 bases between. This CDR3 is built from 12 residues. Germline loops: CDR1 SGHNT, CDR2 YYREEE (reference sequence). CDR3 coding DNA: TGTGCCAGCAGCTTGGGGCAGGACTATCAGTTCTTC. This translates into CASSLGQDYQFF.

In the case of this clone: Distinct nucleotide sequences in the sample also encode this CDR3. The chain combines TRBV5-1 with TRBJ2-3; maybe TRBD1 (5 bases). The CDR3 spans 13 residues. V lost 7 bases, J lost 2 bases, and 11 bases lay in between. Per the germline V gene, CDR1 is SGHRS and CDR2 is YFSETQ. The CDR3 here is CASSQGYTDTQYF. In DNA, the CDR3 is TGCGCCAGCTCCCAGGGATACACAGATACGCAGTATTTT.

On this clone: Distinct nucleotide sequences in the sample also encode this CDR3. This rearrangement joins TRBV5-1 to TRBJ1-2; 7 nucleotides line up with TRBD1. The CDR3 length is 14 residues. The germline V gene encodes CDR1 SGHRS and CDR2 YFSETQ. J gave up 2 bases and V 3 bases, and 4 bases lay outside the gene matches. The CDR3 sequence is CASSSTTGNYGYTF. CDR3 nucleotide sequence: TGCGCCAGCAGCTCTACGACAGGGAACTATGGCTACACCTTC. Full variable domain (rest looked up from reference TRBV5-1 and TRBJ1-2): KAGVTQTPRYLIKTRGQQVTLSCSPISGHRSVSWYQQTPGQGLQFLFEYFSETQRNKGNFPGRFSGRQFSNSRSEMNVSTLELGDSALYLCASSSTTGNYGYTFGSGTRLTVV.

The rearrangement joins TRBV7-9 to TRBJ2-3; 7 positions agree with TRBD2. This CDR3 comprises 14 residues. Trimming took 1 base from V and 4 from J; bases not matched to a gene: 2. From germline, CDR1 is SEHNR and CDR2 FQNEAQ (reference sequence). The CDR3 loop is CASSLGREADTQYF. The CDR3 DNA follows: TGTGCCAGCAGCTTAGGCCGGGAGGCAGATACGCAGTATTTT.

The rearrangement uses TRBV12-5 and TRBJ2-7, with a possible D match to TRBD1 (6 bases). Germline CDR1 is LGHNT and CDR2 is FRNRAP. This CDR3 is 13 amino acids long. Trimming shortened V by 0 bases and J by 12 bases, and 15 bases separated the two germline ends. The CDR3 coding sequence is TGTGCTAGTGGTTTGGTACTAGGGGGTGGGTTGTACTTC. It encodes CASGLVLGGGLYF. The full variable domain, with the rest looked up from reference TRBV12-5 and TRBJ2-7, is DARVTQTPRHKVTEMGQEVTMRCQPILGHNTVFWYRQTMMQGLELLAYFRNRAPLDDSGMPKDRFSAEMPDATLATLKIQPSEPRDSAVYFCASGLVLGGGLYFGPGTRLTVT.

The chain combines TRBV6-5 with TRBJ1-4; 9 positions agree with TRBD1. Unmatched junction bases numbered 12, after V lost 8 bases and J lost 8 bases. The germline CDR1 and CDR2 sequences are MNHEY and SVGAGI. This CDR3 contains 15 residues. CDR3 in DNA: TGTGCCAGCCGATGGCTACAGGGGGCCGAAGAAAAACTGTTTTTT. Translating gives CASRWLQGAEEKLFF.

The chain has TRBV28 and TRBJ1-3; a possible D gene is TRBD1 (5 bases). V was cut by 6 bases and J by 5 bases, with 11 bases left in between. Germline-derived CDR1 and CDR2 are MDHEN and SYDVKM. The CDR3 runs to 13 residues. The CDR3 DNA is TGTGCCAGCAGGGGCGGGGCACGAAACACCATATATTTT. This encodes CASRGGARNTIYF.

In nucleotides, the CDR3 is TGTGCCAGCAGCCATGGACAGGGGGAAAAGACCCAGTACTTC. It encodes CASSHGQGEKTQYF. The chain employs TRBV5-5 and TRBJ2-5; 10 bases align to TRBD1. The J segment lost 6 bases and the V segment lost 4 bases, leaving 6 bases of the junction unmatched. The CDR3 has 14 amino acids. The germline CDR1 and CDR2 sequences are SGHKS and YYEKEE (reference sequence). The complete variable domain, with remaining parts taken from reference TRBV5-5 and TRBJ2-5, reads DAGVTQSPTHLIKTRGQQVTLRCSPISGHKSVSWYQQVLGQGPQFIFQYYEKEERGRGNFPDRFSARQFPNYSSELNVNALLLGDSALYLCASSHGQGEKTQYFGPGTRLLVL.

This chain uses TRBV6-6 with TRBJ1-4; 7 nucleotides agree with TRBD1. This CDR3 comprises 15 residues. V shed 7 bases, J shed 5 bases, and the junction held 10 bases outside the gene matches. Germline CDR1 MNHNY, CDR2 SVGAGI (reference sequence). The CDR3 sequence: CASNPGQDENEKLFF. The CDR3 DNA reads as TGTGCCAGCAATCCCGGACAGGACGAAAATGAAAAACTGTTTTTT.

V gene TRBV21-1 combines with J gene TRBJ2-7; TRBD1 is the table's D call and was not checked against the DNA. TRBV21-1 counts as a pseudogene. The CDR3 sequence is 12 residues long. The CDR3 DNA is TGTGCCAGAGGGACAGAGGCCTACGAGCAGTACTTC. It codes for CARGTEAYEQYF.

This clone was counted once. This chain links TRBV2 with TRBJ2-5, with 8 positions matching TRBD2. The length of the CDR3 is 14 residues. Per germline, CDR1 SNHLY and CDR2 FYNNEI. V shed 7 bases and J 5 bases; nucleotides not matched to a gene: 9. The CDR3 spells CASKVAGPVETQYF. For the CDR3, the DNA is TGTGCCAGCAAGGTAGCGGGGCCTGTGGAGACCCAGTACTTC.

V gene TRBV4-1 combines with J gene TRBJ1-1; D is uncertain. This CDR3 has 15 residues. Trimming pared 0 bases from V and 1 base from J, leaving 9 bases between. Germline assignment: CDR1 MGHRA and CDR2 YSYEKL. CDR3 DNA: TGCGCCAGCAGCCAAGAAGCAGGTGCGAACACTGAAGCTTTCTTT. Translation gives CASSQEAGANTEAFF.

In its sample, this clone was seen a few times. The chain links TRBV5-6 to TRBJ2-7; D remains ambiguous. Trimming stripped 3 bases from V and 5 bases from J, with 6 bases between. The germline gives CDR1 SGHDT, CDR2 YYEEEE. The CDR3 is made up of 11 amino acids. The CDR3 bases are TGTGCCAGCAGCTACGACAACGAGCAGTACTTC. As protein: CASSYDNEQYF. Full variable domain (outside the CDR3, taken from reference TRBV5-6 and TRBJ2-7): DAGVTQSPTHLIKTRGQQVTLRCSPKSGHDTVSWYQQALGQGPQFIFQYYEEEERQRGNFPDRFSGHQFPNYSSELNVNALLLGDSALYLCASSYDNEQYFGPGTRLTVT.

The V call is TRBV7-2, the J call TRBJ2-7, with a weak D call TRBD2 (6 bases). The V and J ends lost 10 bases and 3 bases respectively, with 13 bases between them. Per the germline V gene, CDR1 is SGHTA and CDR2 is FQGNSA. The CDR3 covers 12 residues. CDR3 protein: CAIIGTFYEQYF. In nucleotides, the CDR3 is TGTGCCATCATCGGGACTTTCTACGAGCAGTACTTC.

The chain has TRBV7-2 and TRBJ1-2; D is possibly TRBD1 (6 bases). CDR1 and CDR2 (germline): SGHTA, FQGNSA. The CDR3 is 12 residues long. Between the trimmed V and J ends, which lost 11 bases and 4 bases, there was a span of 14 bases. The CDR3 nucleotides are TGTGCCCCCAGCGGACAGCTCTATGGCTACACCTTC. It yields the protein CAPSGQLYGYTF.

The chain uses TRBV7-2 and TRBJ2-1; TRBD1 is a possible D gene (6 bases). Trimming left V 4 bases short and J 4 bases short, with 8 bases between. Germline CDR1 is SGHTA and CDR2 is FQGNSA. This CDR3 contains 13 residues. The CDR3 DNA sequence: TGTGCCAGCAGCTCCGGACAGTACAATGAGCAGTTCTTC. Amino acid sequence: CASSSGQYNEQFF. Based on the CDR3 plus reference TRBV7-2 and TRBJ2-1, the full variable domain is GAGVSQSPSNKVTEKGKDVELRCDPISGHTALYWYRQSLGQGLEFLIYFQGNSAPDKSGLPSDRFSAERTGGSVSTLTIQRTQQEDSAVYLCASSSGQYNEQFFGPGTRLTVL.

The chain uses TRBV4-1 and TRBJ1-4, with D possibly being TRBD1 (6 bases). The CDR3 contains 16 residues. Germline CDR1 and CDR2: MGHRA and YSYEKL. Trimming took off 2 bases at V and 3 bases at J, with 13 bases between the two ends. The CDR3 region has the DNA TGCGCCAGCAGCCAACCAAACAGGGAGCCTAATGAAAAACTGTTTTTT. Translating it yields CASSQPNREPNEKLFF.

The rearrangement joins TRBV7-9 to TRBJ1-3; TRBD1 agrees at 7 bases. Losses at the gene ends were 6 bases for V and 3 bases for J; bases not matched to a gene: 5. The CDR3 spans 14 residues. CDR1 is SEHNR and CDR2 is FQNEAQ in the germline V gene (reference sequence). DNA of the CDR3: TGTGCCAGCAGTATGGGACAGAGTGGAAACACCATATATTTT. The encoded protein is CASSMGQSGNTIYF.

This clone turned up a few times. The rearrangement links TRBV19 to TRBJ2-3, with 9 bases aligning to TRBD2. This CDR3 has 16 amino acids. The trim removed 0 bases at V and 4 bases at J, leaving 5 bases unmatched. The germline gives CDR1 LNHDA, CDR2 SQIVND (reference sequence). The CDR3 DNA reads as TGTGCCAGTAGTATAGAAGGGCTAGCGGGGTCAGATACGCAGTATTTT. This gives the protein CASSIEGLAGSDTQYF.